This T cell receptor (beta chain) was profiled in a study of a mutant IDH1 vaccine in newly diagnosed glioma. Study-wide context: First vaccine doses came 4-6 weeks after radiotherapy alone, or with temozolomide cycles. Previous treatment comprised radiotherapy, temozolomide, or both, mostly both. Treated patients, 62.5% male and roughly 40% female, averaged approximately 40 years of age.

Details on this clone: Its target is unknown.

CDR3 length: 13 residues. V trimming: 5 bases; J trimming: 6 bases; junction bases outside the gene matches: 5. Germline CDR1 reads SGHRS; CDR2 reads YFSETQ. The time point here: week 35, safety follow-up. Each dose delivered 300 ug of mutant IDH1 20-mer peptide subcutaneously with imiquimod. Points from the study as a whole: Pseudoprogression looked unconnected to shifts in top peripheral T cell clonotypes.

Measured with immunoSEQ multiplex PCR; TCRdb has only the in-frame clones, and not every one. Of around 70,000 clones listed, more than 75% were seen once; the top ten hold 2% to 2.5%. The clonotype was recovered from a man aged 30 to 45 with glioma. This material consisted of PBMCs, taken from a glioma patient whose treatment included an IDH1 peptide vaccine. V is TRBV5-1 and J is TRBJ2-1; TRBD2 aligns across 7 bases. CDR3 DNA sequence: TGCGCCAGCAGGCGGGGGAGGGGCAATGAGCAGTTCTTC. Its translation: CASRRGRGNEQFF.